Below, one T cell receptor beta chain is given with its context. This sample is drawn from a study of CD8 T cells in Susac syndrome. The RNA input was roughly 0.45 to 1 ug, and it was reverse transcribed with random hexamers. From the immunoSEQ multiplex PCR reads, TCRdb called clonotypes with MiXCR, one entry per CDR3 protein. The top ten clones hold approximately 0.097% of a sample with about 120,000 distinct CDR3 sequences, 90% to 95% of them seen once. The V end was cut by 5 bases, the J end by 8 bases, with 14 bases between. The germline V gene encodes CDR1 LNHDA and CDR2 SQIVND (reference sequence). The CDR3 totals 13 residues.

Sequencing used CD4+ T cells from PBMCs. This sequence was found in a human donor with multiple sclerosis. V is TRBV19 and J is TRBJ2-3, with D perhaps assigned TRBD1 or TRBD2 (5 bases each). CDR3 amino acids: CASSAQGGGTQYF. In DNA form, the CDR3 reads TGTGCCAGTAGTGCCCAGGGCGGAGGTACGCAGTATTTT. Combining the CDR3 with reference TRBV19 and TRBJ2-3 gives the whole variable domain DGGITQSPKYLFRKEGQNVTLSCEQNLNHDAMYWYRQDPGQGLRLIYYSQIVNDFQKGDIAEGYSVSREKKESFPLTVTSAQKNPTAFYLCASSAQGGGTQYFGPGTRLTVL.